Listed below are T cell receptor beta chains from one sample, sequenced in a study of blood T cell repertoires in COVID-19. Repertoires were generated with immunoSEQ multiplex PCR, while TCRdb's copy carries only in-frame clones and drops some. The sample holds approximately 220,000 clones, roughly 83% seen once. Sequenced sample: PBMCs or T cells enriched from blood (not recorded which). The receptors stem from a woman aged 40 to 50 with acute COVID-19. CDR3s include the opening cysteine and the closing phenylalanine or tryptophan. The D gene is left open where the match is weak. Clone size is not always given. Where it is, it says once, few, many or a class for expanded clones.

V: TRBV2; size: many; D: NA; length: 15; J: TRBJ2-3; DNA: TGTGCCAGCAGTGTGGAGGGGCTTAGCACAGATACGCAGTATTTT; CDR3: CASSVEGLSTDTQYF
V: TRBV19; size: few; D: NA; length: 15; J: TRBJ1-1; DNA: TGTGCCAGTAGTAGGGAACAGGGATCGGGTACTGAAGCTTTCTTT; CDR3: CASSREQGSGTEAFF
V: TRBV30; size: once; D: NA; length: 11; J: TRBJ2-7; DNA: TGTGCCTGGAGTGTCTTGTACGAGCAGTACTTC; CDR3: CAWSVLYEQYF
V: TRBV15; size: NA; D: TRBD2; length: 15; J: TRBJ2-5; DNA: TGTGCCACCAGCAGAGGTAGCGGGGGGCAAGAGACCCAGTACTTC; CDR3: CATSRGSGGQETQYF
V: TRBV19; size: NA; D: NA; length: 17; J: TRBJ1-3; DNA: TGTGCCAGTACTGCGATTTCCGGGACACACTTCGGAAACACCATATATTTT; CDR3: CASTAISGTHFGNTIYF
V: TRBV20-1; size: NA; D: TRBD2; length: 17; J: TRBJ2-5; DNA: TGCAGTGCTAGTCCCCTAGCGGGATCCCCGTGGCGAGAGACCCAGTACTTC; CDR3: CSASPLAGSPWRETQYF
V: TRBV11-2; size: NA; D: NA; length: 15; J: TRBJ2-7; DNA: TGTGCCAGCAGCTCCCTTCGTTACGGTTCCTACGAGCAGTACTTC; CDR3: CASSSLRYGSYEQYF
V: TRBV2; size: NA; D: NA; length: 15; J: TRBJ2-2; DNA: TGTGCCAGCAGTGAACGAGGGATGCGGACCGGGGAGCTGTTTTTT; CDR3: CASSERGMRTGELFF
V: TRBV18; size: NA; D: NA; length: 15; J: TRBJ2-1; DNA: TGTGCCAGCTCCCCGCTGGGGGGGCGGGACAATGAGCAGTTCTTC; CDR3: CASSPLGGRDNEQFF
V: TRBV2; size: NA; D: TRBD1; length: 14; J: TRBJ1-2; DNA: TGTGCCAGCAGTGAAGCGACAGGGGGCTATGGCTACACCTTC; CDR3: CASSEATGGYGYTF
V: TRBV7-8; size: once; D: NA; length: 13; J: TRBJ1-2; DNA: TGTGCCAGCAGCTTAGCCCCGGGTTATGGCTACACCTTC; CDR3: CASSLAPGYGYTF
V: TRBV6-5; size: NA; D: TRBD1; length: 14; J: TRBJ1-2; DNA: TGTGCCAGCAGTATCCAACAGGGGCTCTATGGCTACACCTTC; CDR3: CASSIQQGLYGYTF
V: TRBV28; size: NA; D: NA; length: 13; J: TRBJ1-2; DNA: TGTGCCAGCAGTTTATCGGGAGATTATGGCTACACCTTC; CDR3: CASSLSGDYGYTF
V: TRBV18; size: NA; D: NA; length: 17; J: TRBJ1-4; DNA: TGTGCCAGCTCACCACGGGGGCCCGGAGCCGGTAGTGAAAAACTGTTTTTT; CDR3: CASSPRGPGAGSEKLFF
V: TRBV23-1; size: NA; D: NA; length: 14; J: TRBJ2-3; DNA: TGCGCCAGCAGTGAGGGCGGGGGCACAGATACGCAGTATTTT; CDR3: CASSEGGGTDTQYF
V: TRBV3-1/TRBV3-2; size: NA; D: NA; length: 13; J: TRBJ1-1; DNA: TGTGCCAGCAGCCCCCCCCACATTTCTGAAGCTTTCTTT; CDR3: CASSPPHISEAFF
V: TRBV19; size: NA; D: TRBD1; length: 14; J: TRBJ1-1; DNA: TGTGCCAGTAGTCCGTGGACAGGGGCCACTGAAGCTTTCTTT; CDR3: CASSPWTGATEAFF
V: TRBV3-1/TRBV3-2; size: NA; D: TRBD1; length: 17; J: TRBJ1-5; DNA: TGTGCCAGCAGCCAAGGGGACAGACGATATAGCAATCAGCCCCAGCATTTT; CDR3: CASSQGDRRYSNQPQHF
V: TRBV12-3/TRBV12-4; size: NA; D: TRBD1; length: 13; J: TRBJ1-4; DNA: TGTGCCAGCAGGGCAGGGGGTAGTGAAAAACTGTTTTTT; CDR3: CASRAGGSEKLFF
V: TRBV4-1; size: NA; D: TRBD1; length: 16; J: TRBJ1-1; DNA: TGCGCCAGCAGCCAAGTTTTTGGGACAGGGAACACTGAAGCTTTCTTT; CDR3: CASSQVFGTGNTEAFF
V: TRBV27; size: NA; D: TRBD2; length: 15; J: TRBJ2-1; DNA: TGTGCCAGCAGAACTCGGAAGCGGGGGTTCAATGAGCAGTTCTTC; CDR3: CASRTRKRGFNEQFF
V: TRBV3-1/TRBV3-2; size: few; D: TRBD2; length: 14; J: TRBJ2-7; DNA: TGTGCCAGCAGCCAAACCGGGGGGGCAGTCGAGCAGTACTTC; CDR3: CASSQTGGAVEQYF
V: TRBV11-2; size: NA; D: TRBD1; length: 14; J: TRBJ1-1; DNA: TGTGCCAGCAGCTCGACAGGGTTCAACACTGAAGCTTTCTTT; CDR3: CASSSTGFNTEAFF
V: TRBV11-3; size: NA; D: NA; length: 13; J: TRBJ2-1; DNA: TGTGCCAGCAGCTTATCCGGGGTGGGTGAGCAGTTCTTC; CDR3: CASSLSGVGEQFF
V: TRBV19; size: NA; D: TRBD1; length: 15; J: TRBJ1-3; DNA: TGTGCCAGTAGTACGACAGGGAGCTCTGGAAACACCATATATTTT; CDR3: CASSTTGSSGNTIYF
V: TRBV18; size: NA; D: NA; length: 18; J: TRBJ2-1; DNA: TGTGCCAGCTCACCACCGGCAGACCTCAGATCGGCTTGGGCTGAGCAGTTCTTC; CDR3: CASSPPADLRSAWAEQFF
V: TRBV6-5; size: NA; D: NA; length: 14; J: TRBJ2-2; DNA: TGTGCCAGCAGTTTGGGGCAGGACACCGGGGAGCTGTTTTTT; CDR3: CASSLGQDTGELFF
V: TRBV6-5; size: NA; D: TRBD1; length: 14; J: TRBJ2-7; DNA: TGTGCCAGCATTACACCGGGACAGGGAAACGAGCAGTACTTC; CDR3: CASITPGQGNEQYF
V: TRBV7-6; size: NA; D: NA; length: 14; J: TRBJ2-2; DNA: TGTGCCAGCAGCTTAGGACCGGGCACCGGGGAGCTGTTTTTT; CDR3: CASSLGPGTGELFF
V: TRBV28; size: NA; D: TRBD1; length: 17; J: TRBJ1-1; DNA: TGTGCCAGCAGTTTACCAAACGCCAACAGGGGGATGGTGGGAGCTTTCTTT; CDR3: CASSLPNANRGMVGAFF
V: TRBV5-4; size: once; D: TRBD2; length: 16; J: TRBJ2-2; DNA: TGTGCCAGCAGCTACCCCGGAGCTAGCGGGACCGGGGAGCTGTTTTTT; CDR3: CASSYPGASGTGELFF
V: TRBV2; size: few; D: NA; length: 13; J: TRBJ1-2; DNA: TGTGCCAGCAGTGAACAGTCTAACTATGGCTACACCTTC; CDR3: CASSEQSNYGYTF
V: TRBV11-2; size: NA; D: TRBD2; length: 16; J: TRBJ2-1; DNA: TGTGCCAGCAGCCTTCGAGTAGCGGGAGGGAGGGATGAGCAGTTCTTC; CDR3: CASSLRVAGGRDEQFF
V: TRBV2; size: NA; D: NA; length: 15; J: TRBJ1-1; DNA: TGTGCCAGCAGTGCCCAGGGGAACCTGAACACTGAAGCTTTCTTT; CDR3: CASSAQGNLNTEAFF
V: TRBV7-8; size: NA; D: TRBD1; length: 19; J: TRBJ1-1; DNA: TGTGCCAGCAGCTCCTACCCCCGCGGACAGGGGAGATTGAACACTGAAGCTTTCTTT; CDR3: CASSSYPRGQGRLNTEAFF
V: TRBV28; size: NA; D: NA; length: 14; J: TRBJ2-6; DNA: TGTGCCAGCACGCAGGGGTCCGGGGCCAACGTCCTGACTTTC; CDR3: CASTQGSGANVLTF
V: TRBV28; size: NA; D: NA; length: 18; J: TRBJ2-1; DNA: TGTGCCAGCAGTAGCCGGCTAGTCCGCGTACGGCCGGTCGGGGAGCAGTTCTTC; CDR3: CASSSRLVRVRPVGEQFF
V: TRBV11-2; size: NA; D: TRBD1; length: 15; J: TRBJ1-5; DNA: TGTGCCAGCAGCTTAGATGGGACAGGAAATCAGCCCCAGCATTTT; CDR3: CASSLDGTGNQPQHF
V: TRBV7-2; size: NA; D: NA; length: 13; J: TRBJ1-1; DNA: TGTGCCAGCAGCTTAGGGGGGCGCACTGAAGCTTTCTTT; CDR3: CASSLGGRTEAFF
V: TRBV24-1; size: NA; D: NA; length: 14; J: TRBJ2-7; DNA: TGTGCCACCAGTGACTCCGGGGACATCTACGAGCAGTACTTC; CDR3: CATSDSGDIYEQYF
V: TRBV19; size: NA; D: NA; length: 16; J: TRBJ1-2; DNA: TGTGCCAGTAGTTCCCGTTACAGGGAGCGTCTGAATGGCTACACCTTC; CDR3: CASSSRYRERLNGYTF
V: TRBV3-1/TRBV3-2; size: NA; D: NA; length: 13; J: TRBJ2-7; DNA: TGTGCCAGCAGCCAAGCAGTCTCCTACGAGCAGTACTTC; CDR3: CASSQAVSYEQYF